The clone carrying this T cell receptor beta chain was counted a few times. Its target is not known. The CDR3 contains 16 residues. The data were obtained in a study of T cell responses to AZD1222 COVID-19 vaccine. General observations from the study: Breadth and depth of Spike-specific TCRs rose after two AZD1222 doses. The study sampled repertoires only after the peak T cell response. Donors were largely white British and mainly female; clonal diversity was possibly underestimated. At baseline, seropositivity was found in only five or six AZD1222 recipients.

TCRdb's copy holds only in-frame clones and misses some; the assay was immunoSEQ multiplex PCR. The top ten clones hold approximately 8% of a sample with about 180,000 clones, about 91% of them seen once. V is TRBV21-1 and J is TRBJ2-7. TRBV21-1 is an annotated pseudogene. The sequencing here drew on peripheral blood, taken on day 0 of AZD1222 vaccination. The receptor comes from an adult in good health. CDR3 region: CASSFRSGPSSYEQYF. The CDR3, as DNA: TGTGCCAGCAGCTTCAGGTCGGGCCCTAGCTCCTACGAGCAGTACTTC.